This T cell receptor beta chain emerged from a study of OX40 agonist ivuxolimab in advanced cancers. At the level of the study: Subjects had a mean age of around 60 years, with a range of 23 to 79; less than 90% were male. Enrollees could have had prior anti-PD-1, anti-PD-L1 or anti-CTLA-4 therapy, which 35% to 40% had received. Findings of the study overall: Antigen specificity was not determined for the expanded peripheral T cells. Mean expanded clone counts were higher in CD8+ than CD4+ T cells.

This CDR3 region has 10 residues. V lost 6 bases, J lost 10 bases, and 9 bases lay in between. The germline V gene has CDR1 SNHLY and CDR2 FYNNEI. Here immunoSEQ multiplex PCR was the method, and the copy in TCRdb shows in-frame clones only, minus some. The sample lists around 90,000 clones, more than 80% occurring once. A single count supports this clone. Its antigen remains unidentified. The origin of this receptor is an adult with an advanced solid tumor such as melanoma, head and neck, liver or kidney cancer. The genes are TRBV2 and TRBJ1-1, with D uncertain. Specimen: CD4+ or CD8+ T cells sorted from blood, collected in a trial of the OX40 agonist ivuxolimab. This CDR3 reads CASRGVLAFF. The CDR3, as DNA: TGTGCCAGCAGGGGAGTCTTAGCTTTCTTT.